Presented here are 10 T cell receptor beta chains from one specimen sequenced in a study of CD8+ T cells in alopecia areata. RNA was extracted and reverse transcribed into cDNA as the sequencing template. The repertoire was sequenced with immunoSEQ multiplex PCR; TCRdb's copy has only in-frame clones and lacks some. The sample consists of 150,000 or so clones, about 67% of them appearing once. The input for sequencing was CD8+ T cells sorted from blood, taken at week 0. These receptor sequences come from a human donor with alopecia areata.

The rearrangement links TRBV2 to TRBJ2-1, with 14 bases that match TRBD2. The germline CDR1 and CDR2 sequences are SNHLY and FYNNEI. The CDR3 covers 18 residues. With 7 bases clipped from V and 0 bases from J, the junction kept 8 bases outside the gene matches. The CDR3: CASTRLAGGLDSYNEQFF. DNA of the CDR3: TGTGCCAGCACCAGACTAGCGGGGGGGCTCGACTCCTACAATGAGCAGTTCTTC.

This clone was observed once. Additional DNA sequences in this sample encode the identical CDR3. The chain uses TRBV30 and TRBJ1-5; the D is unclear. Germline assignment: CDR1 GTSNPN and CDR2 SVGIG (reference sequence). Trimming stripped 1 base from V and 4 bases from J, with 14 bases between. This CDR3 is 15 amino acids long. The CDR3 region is CAWSGGQGGNQPQHF. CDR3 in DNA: TGTGCCTGGAGTGGAGGGCAAGGAGGGAATCAGCCCCAGCATTTT. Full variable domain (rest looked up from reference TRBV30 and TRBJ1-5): SQTIHQWPATLVQPVGSPLSLECTVEGTSNPNLYWYRQAAGRGLQLLFYSVGIGQISSEVPQNLSASRPQDRQFILSSKKLLLSDSGFYLCAWSGGQGGNQPQHFGDGTRLSIL.

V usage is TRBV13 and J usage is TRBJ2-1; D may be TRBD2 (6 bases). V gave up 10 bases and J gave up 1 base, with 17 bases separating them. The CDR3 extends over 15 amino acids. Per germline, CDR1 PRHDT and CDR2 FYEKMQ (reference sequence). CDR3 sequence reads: CATVPVEGSYNEQFF. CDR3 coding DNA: TGTGCCACCGTCCCGGTGGAGGGGTCCTACAATGAGCAGTTCTTC.

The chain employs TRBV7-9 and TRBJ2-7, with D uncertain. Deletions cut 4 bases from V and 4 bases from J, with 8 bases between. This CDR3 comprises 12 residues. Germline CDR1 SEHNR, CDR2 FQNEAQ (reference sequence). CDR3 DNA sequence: TGTGCCAGCAGCTCCTCGGCTTACGAGCAGTACTTC. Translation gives CASSSSAYEQYF.

The DNA for the CDR3 is TGCAGTGTCCGACAGTCCTACGAGCAGTACTTC. Translation: CSVRQSYEQYF. The chain combines TRBV20-1 with TRBJ2-7, with D possibly matching TRBD1 (5 bases). The CDR3 is made up of 11 amino acids. In germline, CDR1 is DFQATT, CDR2 SNEGSKA (reference sequence). V was trimmed by 7 bases and J by 1 base, leaving 8 bases between them.

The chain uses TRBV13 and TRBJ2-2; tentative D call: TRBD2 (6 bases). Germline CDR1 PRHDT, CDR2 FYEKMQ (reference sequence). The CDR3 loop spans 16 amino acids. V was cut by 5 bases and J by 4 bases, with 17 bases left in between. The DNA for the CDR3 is TGTGCCAGCAGCCCTCACGGGACTCTCGCCACCGGGGAGCTGTTTTTT. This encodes CASSPHGTLATGELFF.

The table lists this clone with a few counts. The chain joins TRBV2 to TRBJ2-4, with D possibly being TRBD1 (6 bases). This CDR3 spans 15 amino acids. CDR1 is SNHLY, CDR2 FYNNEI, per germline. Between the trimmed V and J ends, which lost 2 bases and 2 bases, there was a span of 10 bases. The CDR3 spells CASSELGGTKNIQYF. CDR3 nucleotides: TGTGCCAGCAGTGAATTAGGGGGAACCAAAAACATTCAGTACTTC.

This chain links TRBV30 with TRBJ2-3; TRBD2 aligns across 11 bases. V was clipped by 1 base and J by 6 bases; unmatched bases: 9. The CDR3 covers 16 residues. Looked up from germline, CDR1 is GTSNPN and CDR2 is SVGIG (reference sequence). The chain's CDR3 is CAWSGPSGGSSDTQYF. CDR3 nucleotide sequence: TGTGCCTGGAGTGGGCCTAGCGGGGGGTCCAGTGATACGCAGTATTTT.

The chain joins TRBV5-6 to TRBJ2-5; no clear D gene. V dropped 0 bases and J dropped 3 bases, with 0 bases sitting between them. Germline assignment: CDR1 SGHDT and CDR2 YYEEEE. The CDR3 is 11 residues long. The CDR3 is CASSLEETQYF. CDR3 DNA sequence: TGTGCCAGCAGCTTGGAAGAGACCCAGTACTTC.

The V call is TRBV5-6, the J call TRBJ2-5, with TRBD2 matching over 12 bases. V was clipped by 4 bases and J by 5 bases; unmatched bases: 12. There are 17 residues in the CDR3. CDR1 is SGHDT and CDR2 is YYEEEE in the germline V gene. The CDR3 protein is CASSPVPSGGAGETQYF. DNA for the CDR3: TGTGCCAGCAGCCCCGTGCCTAGCGGGGGGGCCGGTGAGACCCAGTACTTC.